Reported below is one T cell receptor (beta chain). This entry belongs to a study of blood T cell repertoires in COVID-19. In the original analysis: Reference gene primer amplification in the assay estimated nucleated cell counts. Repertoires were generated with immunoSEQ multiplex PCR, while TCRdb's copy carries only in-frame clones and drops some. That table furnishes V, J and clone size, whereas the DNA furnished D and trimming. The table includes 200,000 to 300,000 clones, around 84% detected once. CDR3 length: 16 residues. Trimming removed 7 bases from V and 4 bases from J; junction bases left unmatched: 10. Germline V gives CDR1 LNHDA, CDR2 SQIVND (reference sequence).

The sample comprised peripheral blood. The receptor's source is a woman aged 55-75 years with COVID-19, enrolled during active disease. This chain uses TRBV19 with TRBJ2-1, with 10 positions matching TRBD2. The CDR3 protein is CASTMGLAGEYNEQFF. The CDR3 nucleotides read TGTGCCAGTACCATGGGGCTAGCGGGAGAATACAATGAGCAGTTCTTC.